These 14 T cell receptor beta chains share one sample of origin, sequenced in a study of T cell responses to AZD1222 COVID-19 vaccine. TCRdb's copy holds only in-frame clones and misses some; the assay was immunoSEQ multiplex PCR. The sample lists about 140,000 clones; around nine tenths were seen once. The sequenced sample was peripheral blood, obtained on day 0 of AZD1222 vaccination. These TCRs come from an adult in good health.

The chain has TRBV18 and TRBJ2-3; D gene ambiguous. The CDR3 loop spans 13 amino acids. Trimming removed 1 base at V and 2 bases at J, with 4 bases between. Germline assignment: CDR1 KGHSH and CDR2 LQKENI. The chain's CDR3 is CASSPLSTDTQYF. In DNA, the CDR3 is TGTGCCAGCTCACCACTCTCCACAGATACGCAGTATTTT. Drawing the rest from reference TRBV18 and TRBJ2-3, the complete variable domain is NAGVMQNPRHLVRRRGQEARLRCSPMKGHSHVYWYRQLPEEGLKFMVYLQKENIIDESGMPKERFSAEFPKEGPSILRIQQVVRGDSAAYFCASSPLSTDTQYFGPGTRLTVL.

The J gene is TRBJ1-1, the V gene TRBV6-5; the D gene is possibly TRBD1 (6 bases). Deletions cut 0 bases from V and 1 base from J, with 9 bases between. The CDR3 consists of 15 residues. The V gene's germline CDR1 is MNHEY and CDR2 SVGAGI. The DNA for the CDR3 is TGTGCCAGCAGTTACTCGAAGGGGGGGAACACTGAAGCTTTCTTT. Protein: CASSYSKGGNTEAFF.

This chain links TRBV6-5 with TRBJ1-5, with TRBD1 identical over 8 bases. Trimming at V came to 6 bases and at J to 5 bases, leaving 3 bases not matched to a gene. The CDR3 has 13 amino acids. The V gene's germline CDR1 is MNHEY and CDR2 SVGAGI. CDR3 nucleotides: TGTGCCAGCAGCCCGGACAGGGATCAGCCCCAGCATTTT. This codes for CASSPDRDQPQHF.

This clone was seen only once. The chain uses TRBV29-1 and TRBJ2-1; D unresolved. The germline V gene has CDR1 SQVTM and CDR2 ANQGSEA. V was clipped by 5 bases and J by 8 bases, with 16 bases between them. The CDR3 has 13 residues. CDR3 sequence reads: CSVRVRSFDEQFF. DNA of the CDR3: TGCAGCGTTCGGGTCAGGTCCTTCGATGAGCAGTTCTTC.

This clone appeared a few times. Other DNA sequences in this specimen translate into the identical CDR3. V usage is TRBV7-2 and J usage is TRBJ2-2; D gene unclear. V was cut by 3 bases and J by 5 bases, with 7 bases left in between. CDR1 is SGHTA and CDR2 is FQGNSA in the germline V gene. The CDR3 has 13 amino acids. The chain's CDR3 is CASSFRATGELFF. CDR3 in DNA: TGTGCCAGCAGCTTCCGGGCAACCGGGGAGCTGTTTTTT.

This chain joins TRBV10-1 and TRBJ2-3, with TRBD2 matching over 16 bases. Germline CDR1 and CDR2: WNHNN and SYGVQD (reference sequence). The CDR3 runs 16 residues. Trimming took 8 bases from V and 6 from J; bases not matched to a gene: 8. The CDR3 DNA is TGCGCCAGCGGGGGACTAGCGGGGGGGCGACTGGATACGCAGTATTTT. Amino acids: CASGGLAGGRLDTQYF.

The genes are TRBV4-1 and TRBJ1-4, with 8 bases lining up with TRBD1. Losses at the gene ends were 1 base for V and 11 bases for J; bases not matched to a gene: 6. CDR1 is MGHRA and CDR2 is YSYEKL in the germline V gene. The CDR3 is 14 residues long. The CDR3 DNA sequence: TGCGCCAGCAGCCAAGTCGGGACAGGTGGGAAACTGTTTTTT. It specifies CASSQVGTGGKLFF.

The chain combines TRBV9 with TRBJ1-3, with D maybe TRBD1 (6 bases). CDR1 and CDR2 from the germline V gene are SGDLS and YYNGEE. The CDR3 totals 17 residues. Trimming shortened V by 3 bases and J by 2 bases, and 18 bases separated the two germline ends. In DNA, the CDR3 is TGTGCCAGCAGCGGTACAGCACAGGGTTTCGCTGGAAACACCATATATTTT. This encodes CASSGTAQGFAGNTIYF.

The count of this clone is one. The genes are TRBV2 and TRBJ1-1, with TRBD1 matching over 7 bases. CDR1 SNHLY and CDR2 FYNNEI come from the germline V gene. The CDR3 loop spans 14 amino acids. The junction had 10 bases not matched to a gene; V was cut back by 8 bases and J by 4 bases. CDR3 loop: CASLHRGAGTEAFF. CDR3 nucleotides: TGTGCCAGCCTTCACAGGGGTGCTGGCACTGAAGCTTTCTTT.

The rearrangement uses TRBV6-2 or TRBV6-3 and TRBJ2-2, with 8 bases identical to TRBD1. The V and J ends lost 6 bases and 5 bases, in that order; junction bases with no gene match: 17. The germline V gene encodes CDR1 MNHEY and CDR2 SVGEGT. The CDR3 consists of 18 residues. CDR3 in DNA: TGTGCCAGCAGCTTCACCAGGGGGCGCGGGCACAAAACCGGGGAGCTGTTTTTT. Amino acid sequence: CASSFTRGRGHKTGELFF.

This clone came up once. The chain employs TRBV19 and TRBJ1-5, with 7 bases identical to TRBD1. This CDR3 is built from 16 residues. V lost 6 bases to trimming and J lost 3 bases; unmatched junction nucleotides: 11. Germline values: CDR1 LNHDA, CDR2 SQIVND (reference sequence). The CDR3 nucleotides read TGTGCCAGTAGGGCCGAGACAGGGACTACCAATCAGCCCCAGCATTTT. This codes for CASRAETGTTNQPQHF.

Concerning this clone itself: A read error may account for a junction end that differs from germline. This chain uses TRBV27 with TRBJ2-7, with 9 bases aligning to TRBD2. CDR3 length: 14 residues. Germline V gene data show CDR1 as MNHEY and CDR2 as SMNVEV (reference sequence). CDR3 nucleotides: TGTGCCAGCAGTCCAGCTAGCGGGGCCTACGAGCGGTACTTC. As protein: CASSPASGAYERYF.

The V gene is TRBV11-2, the J gene TRBJ1-1, with D perhaps matching TRBD1 (5 bases). V lost 6 bases, J lost 1 base, and 12 bases lay in between. CDR1 and CDR2 (germline): SGHAT, FQNNGV. The CDR3 length is 14 residues. CDR3 DNA: TGTGCCAGCAGACATCCGGACAAGAACACTGAAGCTTTCTTT. Protein sequence: CASRHPDKNTEAFF. Looking up the rest from reference TRBV11-2 and TRBJ1-1 gives the full variable domain: EAGVAQSPRYKIIEKRQSVAFWCNPISGHATLYWYQQILGQGPKLLIQFQNNGVVDDSQLPKDRFSAERLKGVDSTLKIQPAKLEDSAVYLCASRHPDKNTEAFFGQGTRLTVV.

The chain uses TRBV7-3 and TRBJ2-5, with D possibly TRBD2 on 6 matching bases. The CDR3 runs 13 residues. Per germline, CDR1 SGHTA and CDR2 FQGTGA. V lost 1 base to trimming and J lost 5 bases, with 8 bases between them. CDR3 sequence reads: CASSLNGRETQYF. CDR3 nucleotide sequence: TGTGCCAGCAGCTTAAATGGGAGGGAGACCCAGTACTTC.